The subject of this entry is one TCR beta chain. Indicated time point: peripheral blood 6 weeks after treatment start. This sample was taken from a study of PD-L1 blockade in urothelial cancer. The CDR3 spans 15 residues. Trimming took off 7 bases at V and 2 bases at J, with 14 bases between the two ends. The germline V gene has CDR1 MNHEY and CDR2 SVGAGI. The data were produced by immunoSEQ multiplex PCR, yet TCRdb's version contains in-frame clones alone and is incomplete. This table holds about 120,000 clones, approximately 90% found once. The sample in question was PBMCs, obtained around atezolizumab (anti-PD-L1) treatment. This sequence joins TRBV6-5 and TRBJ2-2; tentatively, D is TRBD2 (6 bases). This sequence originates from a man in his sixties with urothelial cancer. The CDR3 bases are TGTGCCAGCATGCGGGGCGGATTAAACACCGGGGAGCTGTTTTTT. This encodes CASMRGGLNTGELFF.